Below are 23 T cell receptor beta chains sequenced from a single sample in a study of OX40 agonist ivuxolimab in advanced cancers. The method was the immunoSEQ multiplex PCR assay. TCRdb took over this immuneACCESS table, retaining in-frame rearrangements with V and J assigned. Such tables are incomplete; in checked studies, under half of the missing clones stem from an unresolved V gene, and the remainder is unexplained. This sample gives about 55,000 clones in total; roughly four fifths of them show up just once. Less than 5% of the sample is held by the ten biggest clonotypes. The sample consisted of CD4+ or CD8+ T cells sorted from blood, taken in a trial of the OX40 agonist ivuxolimab. These receptors all come from an adult with an advanced solid tumor such as melanoma, head and neck, liver or kidney cancer.

The chain employs TRBV7-9 and TRBJ1-6, with a weak D call TRBD1 (5 bases). CDR1 is SEHNR, CDR2 FQNEAQ, per germline (reference sequence). The CDR3 runs to 13 residues. V was trimmed by 5 bases and J by 7 bases, leaving 9 bases between them. CDR3 amino acids: CASSQGGNSPLHF. In nucleotides, the CDR3 is TGTGCCAGCAGCCAGGGTGGAAATTCACCCCTCCACTTT.

The chain has TRBV7-2 and TRBJ2-3, with TRBD2 identical over 13 bases. The CDR3 sequence is 16 residues long. V shed 5 bases, J shed 3 bases, and the junction held 5 bases outside the gene matches. CDR1 is SGHTA, CDR2 FQGNSA, per germline. The CDR3 DNA sequence: TGTGCCAGCAGCGCGGGGACTAGCGGGGTGACAGATACGCAGTATTTT. It yields the protein CASSAGTSGVTDTQYF.

The J gene is TRBJ1-5, the V gene TRBV4-1; D is possibly TRBD1 (5 bases). The CDR3 has 14 residues. Germline V CDR1 and CDR2: MGHRA, YSYEKL. V was shortened by 8 bases and J by 5 bases, with 16 bases between the two germline ends. For the CDR3, the DNA is TGCGCCAGCTCGCTTCCGGGAGGGGATCAGCCCCAGCATTTT. Encoded protein: CASSLPGGDQPQHF.

CDR3 nucleotides: TGTGCCAGCAGTATTTTGACAGGGGATAATTCACCCCTCCACTTT. Its protein product is CASSILTGDNSPLHF. This chain links TRBV2 with TRBJ1-6; TRBD1 matches 8 bases. The CDR3 consists of 15 residues. From germline, CDR1 is SNHLY and CDR2 FYNNEI. Losses at the gene ends were 5 bases for V and 5 bases for J; bases not matched to a gene: 5.

V and J are TRBV7-3 and TRBJ1-5; 9 bases line up with TRBD1. V dropped 5 bases and J dropped 7; count of bases not matched to a gene: 9. The CDR3 spans 15 residues. CDR1 and CDR2 (germline): SGHTA, FQGTGA. The CDR3 sequence: CASSPPGQGYQPQHF. The DNA of the CDR3 is TGTGCCAGCAGCCCCCCGGGACAGGGCTACCAGCCCCAGCATTTT.

The chain is built from TRBV19 and TRBJ2-7; D perhaps matches TRBD1 (6 bases). V was cut by 3 bases and J by 0 bases, with 12 bases left in between. The CDR3 spans 15 residues. Germline V gives CDR1 LNHDA, CDR2 SQIVND (reference sequence). The CDR3 here is CASSITRTASYEQYF. The CDR3, as DNA: TGTGCCAGTAGTATCACCCGGACAGCCTCCTACGAGCAGTACTTC.

The chain employs TRBV28 and TRBJ1-2, with D hard to call. CDR1 and CDR2 (germline): MDHEN, SYDVKM. The V end lost 6 bases, the J end lost 7 bases, and 9 bases lay between the germline ends. The CDR3 length is 11 residues. Written as DNA, the CDR3 is TGTGCCAGCAGGGAGGGTGCTGGCTACACCTTC. Translating it yields CASREGAGYTF.

The CDR3 loop is CASSPTGGGEAFF. In nucleotides, the CDR3 is TGTGCCAGCAGTCCCACCGGGGGCGGTGAAGCTTTCTTT. The V and J genes are TRBV11-2 and TRBJ1-1; possible D gene TRBD1, 6 bases. The CDR3 totals 13 residues. V was shortened by 6 bases and J by 7 bases, with 15 bases between the two germline ends. Germline CDR1 reads SGHAT; CDR2 reads FQNNGV.

The chain joins TRBV5-1 to TRBJ2-1; 14 bases are a match to TRBD2. The CDR3 has 15 residues. V was pared by 4 bases and J by 9 bases, with 6 bases of the junction left unmatched. Germline CDR1 reads SGHRS; CDR2 reads YFSETQ. This CDR3 is CASSLTSGGAGEQFF. The CDR3 region has the DNA TGCGCCAGCAGCCTGACTAGCGGGGGGGCCGGTGAGCAGTTCTTC.

V gene TRBV23-1 combines with J gene TRBJ1-2; 8 bases are a match to TRBD1. TRBV23-1 is an ORF; its function is uncertain. V trimming: 3 bases; J trimming: 4 bases; junction bases outside the gene matches: 13. The CDR3 is 17 residues long. The CDR3 coding sequence is TGCGCCAGCAGTCAGCGTAAGACAGGGGTCCCCCCCTATGGCTACACCTTC. It yields the protein CASSQRKTGVPPYGYTF.

This clone was observed once. For the CDR3, the DNA is TGTGCCAGCAGTTACTGGCGGGGGGCGGATACGCAGTATTTT. This codes for CASSYWRGADTQYF. V and J are TRBV6-5 and TRBJ2-3, with TRBD2 matching 8 bases. Germline V gene sequence: CDR1 MNHEY, CDR2 SVGAGI. Trimming removed 1 base from V and 6 bases from J; junction bases left unmatched: 3. This CDR3 has 14 amino acids.

V gene TRBV4-1 combines with J gene TRBJ2-7; the match to TRBD2 covers 11 bases. Germline V lookup: CDR1 MGHRA, CDR2 YSYEKL. Trimming cost V 4 bases and J 4 bases; bases outside gene matches: 15. The CDR3 is made up of 18 amino acids. As DNA, the CDR3 is TGCGCCAGCAGCCCCCTGGGACTAGCGGTAGGGAAGGGGTACGAGCAGTACTTC. Residues: CASSPLGLAVGKGYEQYF.

This clone has only a few counts. This chain uses TRBV5-5 with TRBJ1-5, with TRBD1 matching over 7 bases. V shed 6 bases and J 5 bases; nucleotides not matched to a gene: 11. The CDR3 has 15 residues. Germline CDR1 and CDR2: SGHKS and YYEKEE (reference sequence). In nucleotides, the CDR3 is TGTGCCAGCACCCGACAGGGAGCGGCCGATCAGCCCCAGCATTTT. Protein sequence: CASTRQGAADQPQHF.

This CDR3 reads CASRQGYGNTIYF. For the CDR3, the DNA is TGTGCCAGCAGACAGGGCTATGGAAACACCATATATTTT. The rearrangement links TRBV28 to TRBJ1-3, with a tentative D call TRBD1 (6 bases). Trimming took 6 bases from V and 3 from J, leaving 9 bases between them. This CDR3 has 13 amino acids. Per the germline V gene, CDR1 is MDHEN and CDR2 is SYDVKM.

The rearrangement links TRBV7-2 to TRBJ2-5; TRBD2 matches 8 bases. Germline CDR1 is SGHTA and CDR2 is FQGNSA. V lost 0 bases and J lost 1; bases outside the gene matches: 4. This CDR3 is built from 16 residues. CDR3 protein: CASSLAPSGGQETQYF. The DNA for the CDR3 is TGTGCCAGCAGCTTAGCGCCAAGCGGGGGCCAAGAGACCCAGTACTTC.

The chain combines TRBV2 with TRBJ2-3; D possibly corresponds to TRBD1 (6 bases). The CDR3 is 16 residues long. Germline CDR1 is SNHLY and CDR2 is FYNNEI. The ends were cut back, 7 bases at V and 2 bases at J, with 19 bases in the middle. CDR3 protein: CASTESQGLDTDTQYF. CDR3 coding DNA: TGTGCCAGCACAGAATCCCAGGGGCTTGACACAGATACGCAGTATTTT.

The V gene is TRBV19, the J gene TRBJ2-1; 12 bases match TRBD2. The CDR3 totals 15 residues. The ends lost 4 bases at V and 6 bases at J; junction bases unmatched: 4. The germline gives CDR1 LNHDA, CDR2 SQIVND (reference sequence). CDR3 amino acids: CASSTSGGAGNEQFF. CDR3 coding DNA: TGTGCCAGTAGTACTAGCGGGGGGGCGGGCAATGAGCAGTTCTTC.

This clone was detected once. This sequence joins TRBV6-1 and TRBJ1-2, with a tentative D call TRBD1 (5 bases). The V gene lost 7 bases and the J gene lost 4 bases, with 13 bases spanning the gap. This CDR3 spans 13 amino acids. Germline CDR1 and CDR2: MNHNS and SASEGT. In DNA form, the CDR3 reads TGTGCCAGCACCGGTGGGGGGAGCTATGGCTACACCTTC. Translating gives CASTGGGSYGYTF.

V is TRBV7-2 and J is TRBJ1-5; D is unclear. The length of the CDR3 is 13 residues. Trimming removed 3 bases from V and 6 bases from J, with 9 bases in between. The germline V gene has CDR1 SGHTA and CDR2 FQGNSA. CDR3 residues: CASSLEGLQPQHF. For the CDR3, the DNA is TGTGCCAGCAGCTTGGAAGGGCTTCAGCCCCAGCATTTT.

The V gene is TRBV18, the J gene TRBJ1-1, with a weak D call TRBD1 (6 bases). Germline V lookup: CDR1 KGHSH, CDR2 LQKENI. The CDR3 has 16 residues. The V end was cut by 4 bases, the J end by 6 bases, with 21 bases between. This CDR3 reads CASSRRLGGQMPEAFF. The CDR3 DNA sequence: TGTGCCAGCTCACGGAGATTGGGGGGCCAAATGCCTGAAGCTTTCTTT. Drawing the rest from reference TRBV18 and TRBJ1-1, the complete variable domain is NAGVMQNPRHLVRRRGQEARLRCSPMKGHSHVYWYRQLPEEGLKFMVYLQKENIIDESGMPKERFSAEFPKEGPSILRIQQVVRGDSAAYFCASSRRLGGQMPEAFFGQGTRLTVV.

This clone occurred once. The rearrangement joins TRBV11-3 to TRBJ2-7; D unresolved. V was clipped by 5 bases and J by 0 bases, with 14 bases between them. This CDR3 is 15 amino acids long. The germline gives CDR1 SGHNT, CDR2 YENEEA. The CDR3 sequence: CASSPHRPRSYEQYF. CDR3 nucleotide sequence: TGTGCCAGCAGCCCCCACCGACCTCGCTCCTACGAGCAGTACTTC.

The count of this clone is one. V is TRBV10-3 and J is TRBJ2-3; D is perhaps TRBD2 (6 bases). Germline loops: CDR1 ENHRY, CDR2 SYGVKD. There are 14 residues in the CDR3. Trimming shortened V by 6 bases and J by 0 bases, and 10 bases separated the two germline ends. The CDR3 nucleotides read TGTGCCATCAGACCGGGACTGAGCACAGATACGCAGTATTTT. Its protein is CAIRPGLSTDTQYF.

This chain connects TRBV5-1 to TRBJ1-1, with 7 bases matching TRBD1. The length of the CDR3 is 13 residues. The germline V gene encodes CDR1 SGHRS and CDR2 YFSETQ. Germline trimming cut 4 bases from V and 3 bases from J; bases unmatched to any gene: 3. CDR3 sequence: CASSTRGDTEAFF. In DNA form, the CDR3 reads TGCGCCAGCAGCACCAGGGGGGACACTGAAGCTTTCTTT.